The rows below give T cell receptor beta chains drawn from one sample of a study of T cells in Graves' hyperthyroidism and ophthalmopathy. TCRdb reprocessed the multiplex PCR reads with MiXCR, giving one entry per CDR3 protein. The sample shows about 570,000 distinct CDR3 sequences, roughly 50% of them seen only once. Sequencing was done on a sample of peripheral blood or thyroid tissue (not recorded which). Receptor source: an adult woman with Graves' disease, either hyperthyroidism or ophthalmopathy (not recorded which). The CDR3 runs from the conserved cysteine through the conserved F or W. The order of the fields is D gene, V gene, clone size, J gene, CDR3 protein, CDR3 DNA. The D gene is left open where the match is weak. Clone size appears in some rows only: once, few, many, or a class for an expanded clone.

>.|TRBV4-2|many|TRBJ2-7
CASSQEQAVSYEQYF
TGTGCCAGCAGCCAAGAACAGGCAGTCTCCTACGAGCAGTACTTC
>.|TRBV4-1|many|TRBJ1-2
CASSQLGLGYGYTF
TGCGCCAGCAGCCAGCTGGGGCTAGGCTATGGCTACACCTTC
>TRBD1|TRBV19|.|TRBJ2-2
CASRTTGGTGFPGELFF
TGTGCCAGTAGGACCACAGGGGGCACGGGGTTTCCCGGGGAGCTGTTTTTT
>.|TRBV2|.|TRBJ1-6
CASGGLRSPLHF
TGTGCCAGCGGGGGGCTTAGATCACCCCTCCACTTT
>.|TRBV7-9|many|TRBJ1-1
CASSTYRDPTEAFF
TGTGCCAGCAGCACATACAGGGATCCAACTGAAGCTTTCTTT
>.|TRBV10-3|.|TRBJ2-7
CAISEEGDGDYEQYF
TGTGCCATCAGTGAGGAGGGGGACGGGGACTACGAGCAGTACTTC
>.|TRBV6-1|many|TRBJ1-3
CASSGGTVRSGNTIYF
TGTGCCAGCAGTGGTGGGACGGTCCGCTCTGGAAACACCATATATTTT
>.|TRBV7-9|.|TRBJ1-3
CVLGSVSGNTIYF
TGTGTCCTCGGGTCGGTCTCTGGAAACACCATATATTTT
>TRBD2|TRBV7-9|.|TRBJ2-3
CASRNGAGGVADTQYF
TGTGCCAGCAGGAACGGGGCGGGAGGGGTGGCAGATACGCAGTATTTT
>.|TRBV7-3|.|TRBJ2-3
CASSRSGTSTDTQYF
TGTGCCAGCAGTCGTAGCGGAACTAGCACAGATACGCAGTATTTT